Listed here are 21 T cell receptor beta chains from one sample, sequenced in a study of T cell responses to AZD1222 COVID-19 vaccine. The data were produced by immunoSEQ multiplex PCR, yet TCRdb's version contains in-frame clones alone and is incomplete. The sample includes about 88,000 clones, 92% of them seen just once. The sample in question was peripheral blood, obtained on day 0 of AZD1222 vaccination. These receptor sequences come from an adult in good health.

The genes are TRBV6-5 and TRBJ1-5, with a tentative D call TRBD1 (6 bases). This CDR3 region has 15 residues. Trimming shortened V by 6 bases and J by 6 bases, and 18 bases separated the two germline ends. Germline-derived CDR1 and CDR2 are MNHEY and SVGAGI. CDR3 sequence reads: CASSQVGGAGQPQHF. The CDR3 DNA follows: TGTGCCAGCAGCCAAGTAGGGGGGGCCGGTCAGCCCCAGCATTTT.

The rearrangement uses TRBV7-8 and TRBJ2-2; weak D call: TRBD2 (5 bases). V lost 3 bases, J lost 6 bases, and 11 bases lay in between. The CDR3 spans 14 residues. Germline V gives CDR1 SGHVS, CDR2 FQNEAQ. The CDR3 region is CASSFGETAGELFF. DNA of the CDR3: TGTGCCAGCAGCTTCGGGGAGACGGCCGGGGAGCTGTTTTTT.

This chain joins TRBV6-2 or TRBV6-3 and TRBJ2-1, with D perhaps matching TRBD2 (5 bases). Per germline, CDR1 MNHEY and CDR2 SVGEGT. The germline V and J ends were trimmed by 2 bases and 9 bases, with 17 bases remaining between them. This CDR3 comprises 15 residues. The CDR3 DNA reads as TGTGCCAGCAGTTACCTACTAGGCCTCTTAGGTGAGCAGTTCTTC. Protein sequence: CASSYLLGLLGEQFF.

The rearrangement joins TRBV11-3 to TRBJ1-1, with D unclear. Germline assignment: CDR1 SGHNT and CDR2 YENEEA. This CDR3 spans 14 amino acids. V was shortened by 0 bases and J by 3 bases, with 8 bases between the two germline ends. The DNA of the CDR3 is TGTGCCAGCAGCTTAGATGGCCGGGACACTGAAGCTTTCTTT. Its translation is CASSLDGRDTEAFF.

V is TRBV10-3 and J is TRBJ1-1; D not resolved. V dropped 0 bases and J dropped 1 base, with 3 bases sitting between them. CDR1 is ENHRY, CDR2 SYGVKD, per germline. The CDR3 has 13 amino acids. The CDR3 sequence: CAISESGNTEAFF. CDR3 nucleotides: TGTGCCATCAGTGAGTCGGGGAACACTGAAGCTTTCTTT.

V usage is TRBV28 and J usage is TRBJ1-3, with 8 bases aligning to TRBD1. In germline, CDR1 is MDHEN, CDR2 SYDVKM. Germline trimming cut 7 bases from V and 5 bases from J; bases unmatched to any gene: 7. This CDR3 has 14 amino acids. The CDR3 spells CASTWGQVRNTIYF. CDR3 sequence (DNA): TGTGCCAGCACCTGGGGACAGGTTCGAAACACCATATATTTT.

The V gene is TRBV5-4, the J gene TRBJ2-3, with D unresolved. This CDR3 is built from 12 residues. Germline V lookup: CDR1 SGHNT, CDR2 YYREEE (reference sequence). The V end was cut by 10 bases, the J end by 4 bases, with 13 bases between. The CDR3 DNA follows: TGTGCCGGCTCAAGAGGCCCAGATACGCAGTATTTT. Its protein product is CAGSRGPDTQYF.

In its sample, this clone was seen once. The chain is built from TRBV4-2 and TRBJ1-5, with D perhaps matching TRBD1 (6 bases). Germline loops: CDR1 LGHNA, CDR2 YNFKEQ. The CDR3 extends over 13 amino acids. The germline V and J ends were trimmed by 4 bases and 11 bases, with 15 bases remaining between them. The CDR3, as DNA: TGTGCCAGCAGCCCAACTGACAGGCCGGCCCAGCATTTT. Amino acids: CASSPTDRPAQHF.

This chain links TRBV5-4 with TRBJ2-2, with TRBD1 matching over 9 bases. The CDR3 has 13 amino acids. Germline CDR1 is SGHNT and CDR2 is YYREEE (reference sequence). V was pared by 9 bases and J by 7 bases, with 7 bases of the junction left unmatched. The chain's CDR3 is CAMQQGASGELFF. The DNA of the CDR3 is TGTGCCATGCAACAGGGGGCCAGCGGGGAGCTGTTTTTT.

The chain carries TRBV11-2 and TRBJ2-1, with D possibly TRBD2 on 5 matching bases. CDR3 length: 16 amino acids. The germline V gene encodes CDR1 SGHAT and CDR2 FQNNGV. V was trimmed by 5 bases and J by 0 bases, leaving 14 bases between them. The CDR3 sequence is CASSLRTDNSYNEQFF. CDR3 sequence (DNA): TGTGCCAGCAGCCTCAGGACTGACAACTCCTACAATGAGCAGTTCTTC. Filled out from reference TRBV11-2 and TRBJ2-1, the complete variable domain reads EAGVAQSPRYKIIEKRQSVAFWCNPISGHATLYWYQQILGQGPKLLIQFQNNGVVDDSQLPKDRFSAERLKGVDSTLKIQPAKLEDSAVYLCASSLRTDNSYNEQFFGPGTRLTVL.

The chain carries TRBV6-2 or TRBV6-3 and TRBJ2-4; 10 bases are a match to TRBD1. The germline CDR1 and CDR2 sequences are MNHEY and SVGEGT. The J segment lost 8 bases and the V segment lost 8 bases, leaving 21 bases of the junction unmatched. The CDR3 is 18 amino acids. The CDR3 loop reads CASGPTGGMGGSAYIQYF. CDR3 in DNA: TGTGCCAGCGGCCCGACAGGGGGCATGGGCGGGAGCGCGTACATTCAGTACTTC.

This sequence joins TRBV27 and TRBJ2-1; no clear D gene. Trimming took off 5 bases at V and 2 bases at J, with 7 bases between the two ends. This CDR3 has 13 residues. Germline CDR1 is MNHEY and CDR2 is SMNVEV (reference sequence). The CDR3 loop is CASSVRPYNEQFF. As DNA, the CDR3 is TGTGCCAGCAGTGTAAGGCCCTACAATGAGCAGTTCTTC.

The V call is TRBV29-1, the J call TRBJ2-6; the match to TRBD2 covers 8 bases. The V gene end was trimmed by 6 bases and the J gene end by 4 bases; junction bases not matched to a gene: 5. There are 14 residues in the CDR3. Germline loops: CDR1 SQVTM, CDR2 ANQGSEA. The CDR3 DNA follows: TGCAGCGTGGGCGGGGGGCGAGGGGCCAACGTCCTGACTTTC. This translates into CSVGGGRGANVLTF.

This clone was counted a few times. The CDR3 DNA follows: TGTGCCAGCAGTACGGGGACAATCAAAAACATTCAGTACTTC. This sequence encodes CASSTGTIKNIQYF. The V and J genes are TRBV2 and TRBJ2-4, with TRBD1 as a possible D gene (6 bases). Germline-derived CDR1 and CDR2 are SNHLY and FYNNEI. V shed 5 bases and J shed 3 bases, with 11 bases lying between them. The CDR3 length is 14 residues.

V is TRBV18 and J is TRBJ1-1, with D perhaps TRBD1 (5 bases). The CDR3 is 14 amino acids. Germline CDR1 is KGHSH and CDR2 is LQKENI. V was clipped by 6 bases and J by 8 bases, with 19 bases between them. The chain's CDR3 is CASSKIEGVLEAFF. DNA of the CDR3: TGTGCCAGCTCCAAAATTGAAGGGGTACTAGAAGCTTTCTTT.

This chain connects TRBV20-1 to TRBJ2-7, with D uncertain. The CDR3 consists of 11 residues. Germline V gene data show CDR1 as DFQATT and CDR2 as SNEGSKA (reference sequence). V was shortened by 3 bases and J by 7 bases, with 10 bases between the two germline ends. CDR3 residues: CSARSGLEQYF. DNA for the CDR3: TGCAGTGCTAGGTCGGGTCTGGAGCAGTACTTC.

Worth noting for this clone: The junction differs from germline at one of its ends, possibly a read error. The gene calls are TRBV4-1 and TRBJ1-4, with 8 bases aligning to TRBD1. The CDR3 totals 16 residues. Germline CDR1 reads MGHRA; CDR2 reads YSYEKL. In nucleotides, the CDR3 is TGCGCCAGCAACCAACCACGACAGGGGCGAGGGGAAAAACTGTTTTTT. Protein product: CASNQPRQGRGEKLFF.

The CDR3 coding sequence is TGTGCCAGCAGCCAAGCCAGGACAGGGGGCGACAATCAGCCCCAGCATTTT. Its protein product is CASSQARTGGDNQPQHF. The chain has TRBV4-2 and TRBJ1-5; 11 nucleotides agree with TRBD1. Trimming cost V 1 base and J 3 bases; bases outside gene matches: 5. This CDR3 has 17 residues. Germline V lookup: CDR1 LGHNA, CDR2 YNFKEQ.

The CDR3 DNA reads as TGTGCCAGTACCAGGGGAAGGTCCTACGAGCAGTACTTC. Protein sequence: CASTRGRSYEQYF. The chain uses TRBV19 and TRBJ2-7; D possibly corresponds to TRBD1 (6 bases). The CDR3 consists of 13 residues. CDR1 LNHDA and CDR2 SQIVND come from the germline V gene (reference sequence). V shed 7 bases and J shed 1 base, with 11 bases lying between them.

This clone appeared a few times. J is TRBJ1-4 and V is TRBV9, with a tentative D call TRBD1 (5 bases). V was trimmed by 3 bases and J by 5 bases, leaving 14 bases between them. The CDR3 has 15 residues. Germline-derived CDR1 and CDR2 are SGDLS and YYNGEE. This CDR3 reads CASSASSGQNEKLFF. The CDR3 DNA follows: TGTGCCAGCAGCGCTTCTTCCGGACAAAATGAAAAACTGTTTTTT.

CDR3 amino acids: CASSSGTYEKLFF. Written as DNA, the CDR3 is TGTGCCAGCAGCTCGGGAACCTATGAAAAACTGTTTTTT. The chain recombines TRBV28 with TRBJ1-4, with no clear D. Deletions cut 6 bases from V and 6 bases from J, with 11 bases between. Germline CDR1 and CDR2: MDHEN and SYDVKM. This CDR3 has 13 residues.